A single sample gave rise to the 26 T cell receptor beta chains below, sequenced in a study of human T cells and chemical hapten exposure. Time point defined: patch test 1, 2 weeks after DPC sensitization. The treatment is: therapeutic diphenylcyclopropenone sensitization with weekly scalp DPC. Extraction of total RNA was performed on unfractionated whole blood. TCRdb used MiXCR to reprocess the RACE reads, holding one entry per CDR3 protein. The sample consists of around 39,000 distinct CDR3 sequences, approximately 6.3% of them appearing once. This sample comprised whole blood, obtained in connection with sensitization to the hapten diphenylcyclopropenone (DPC). Source of these receptors: a woman aged 25 to 39 with alopecia areata. Some clones in this sample may be carry-over from other donors' samples.

The sample holds many counts of this clonotype. The V gene is TRBV27, the J gene TRBJ1-5; TRBD1 aligns across 7 bases. Trimming cost V 2 bases and J 3 bases; bases outside gene matches: 4. This CDR3 is 15 amino acids long. Germline values: CDR1 MNHEY, CDR2 SMNVEV (reference sequence). The CDR3 region is CASSLNRGLNQPQHF. CDR3 DNA: TGTGCCAGCAGTTTAAACAGGGGACTCAATCAGCCCCAGCATTTT.

This clonotype was counted between two and nine times. The chain uses TRBV5-4 and TRBJ2-3; D remains unclear. Germline V gene lookup returns CDR1 SGHNT and CDR2 YYREEE (reference sequence). This CDR3 has 13 amino acids. V dropped 0 bases and J dropped 5 bases, with 7 bases sitting between them. CDR3 DNA sequence: TGTGCCAGCAGCTTGGATCGTCAAGATACGCAGTATTTT. Protein: CASSLDRQDTQYF.

The CDR3 here is CASSLQGDNSPLHF. Here the CDR3 DNA reads TGTGCCAGCAGCCTACAGGGAGACAATTCACCCCTCCACTTT. The chain combines TRBV7-8 with TRBJ1-6; tentatively, D is TRBD1 (6 bases). The CDR3 spans 14 residues. Trimming cost V 5 bases and J 7 bases, with 12 bases left between them. CDR1 is SGHVS, CDR2 FQNEAQ, per germline.

The sample holds many counts of this clonotype. The V call is TRBV7-2, the J call TRBJ2-5; TRBD2 is a possible D gene (5 bases). Germline V gives CDR1 SGHTA, CDR2 FQGNSA. This CDR3 region has 13 residues. The germline V and J ends were trimmed by 1 base and 4 bases, with 7 bases remaining between them. The CDR3 DNA reads as TGTGCCAGCAGCTTAGGAGGGCTAGAGACCCAGTACTTC. Translated, it gives CASSLGGLETQYF.

A word on this clonotype: This may be a read error, as it is one base from a much larger clone. CDR3 sequence reads: CASSLQGVNEQFF. The CDR3, as DNA: TGCGCCAGCAGCTTGCAGGGGGTAAATGAGCAGTTCTTC. The chain employs TRBV5-1 and TRBJ2-1, with 7 bases identical to TRBD1. Germline V lookup: CDR1 SGHRS, CDR2 YFSETQ. The length of the CDR3 is 13 residues. V trimming: 1 base; J trimming: 7 bases; junction bases outside the gene matches: 2.

This clonotype showed up just a few times. The chain couples TRBV13 to TRBJ2-7, with D unclear. The CDR3 totals 15 residues. Deletions cut 0 bases from V and 5 bases from J, with 14 bases between. CDR1 is PRHDT and CDR2 is FYEKMQ in the germline V gene (reference sequence). CDR3 coding DNA: TGTGCCAGCAGCTTAGGTTCAGAATATATCGACGAGCAGTACTTC. This encodes CASSLGSEYIDEQYF.

The sample holds a few counts of this clonotype. This chain links TRBV6-2 or TRBV6-3 with TRBJ2-4; D gene unclear. V lost 4 bases to trimming and J lost 6 bases, with 7 bases between them. In germline, CDR1 is MNHEY, CDR2 SVGEGT. This CDR3 spans 12 amino acids. The CDR3 coding sequence is TGTGCCAGCAGTTTTGGACGAAACATTCAGTACTTC. Translation: CASSFGRNIQYF.

This clonotype was detected only a few times. The rearrangement joins TRBV9 to TRBJ1-3, with a weak D call TRBD1 (6 bases). V lost 4 bases to trimming and J lost 2 bases, with 10 bases between them. In germline, CDR1 is SGDLS, CDR2 YYNGEE. The CDR3 sequence is 14 residues long. CDR3 amino acids: CASSSGAAGNTIYF. CDR3 in DNA: TGTGCCAGCAGCTCGGGGGCAGCTGGAAACACCATATATTTT.

The chain joins TRBV5-1 to TRBJ1-1; tentative D call: TRBD1 (5 bases). In germline, CDR1 is SGHRS, CDR2 YFSETQ. The ends were cut back, 2 bases at V and 1 base at J, with 9 bases in the middle. The CDR3 covers 14 residues. CDR3 nucleotide sequence: TGCGCCAGCAGCTTAACACAGGAGAACACTGAAGCTTTCTTT. Amino acids: CASSLTQENTEAFF. Full variable domain (rest looked up from reference TRBV5-1 and TRBJ1-1): KAGVTQTPRYLIKTRGQQVTLSCSPISGHRSVSWYQQTPGQGLQFLFEYFSETQRNKGNFPGRFSGRQFSNSRSEMNVSTLELGDSALYLCASSLTQENTEAFFGQGTRLTVV.

At least ten counts were recorded for this clonotype. V is TRBV20-1 and J is TRBJ1-5; no clear D. CDR3 size: 14 residues. In germline, CDR1 is DFQATT, CDR2 SNEGSKA (reference sequence). V lost 1 base and J 5 bases, leaving 12 bases between the germline ends. CDR3 region: CSARVQQVHQPQHF. DNA of the CDR3: TGCAGTGCTAGAGTGCAACAAGTACATCAGCCCCAGCATTTT.

This clonotype was detected ten times or more. The rearrangement joins TRBV11-3 to TRBJ2-2, with 8 bases that match TRBD2. V was pared by 4 bases and J by 0 bases, with 7 bases of the junction left unmatched. CDR3 length: 17 amino acids. Germline loops: CDR1 SGHNT, CDR2 YENEEA. The CDR3, as DNA: TGTGCCAGCAGCTCGGTTAGCGGGGCCGCGAACACCGGGGAGCTGTTTTTT. This sequence encodes CASSSVSGAANTGELFF.

The chain links TRBV12-3 or TRBV12-4 to TRBJ2-5, with D perhaps assigned TRBD1 or TRBD2 (6 bases each). Between the trimmed V and J ends, which lost 6 bases and 4 bases, there was a span of 18 bases. The CDR3 contains 15 residues. CDR3 sequence reads: CASRPGGGPGETQYF. In nucleotides, the CDR3 is TGTGCCAGCAGGCCCGGTGGGGGGCCGGGAGAGACCCAGTACTTC.

This clonotype was counted only a few times. This sequence joins TRBV28 and TRBJ1-3; D gene unclear. Per germline, CDR1 MDHEN and CDR2 SYDVKM. Between the trimmed V and J ends, which lost 3 bases and 2 bases, there was a span of 5 bases. CDR3 length: 13 amino acids. CDR3 bases: TGTGCCAGCAGTTTGGGTGCTGGAAACACCATATATTTT. Its protein is CASSLGAGNTIYF.

This clonotype was found a few times. The chain has TRBV12-3 or TRBV12-4 and TRBJ1-1; D unclear. Between the trimmed V and J ends, which lost 6 bases and 0 bases, there was a span of 14 bases. The CDR3 has 15 amino acids. The CDR3 here is CASRLSRGMNTEAFF. The CDR3 DNA follows: TGTGCCAGCAGGTTAAGTAGAGGGATGAACACTGAAGCTTTCTTT.

This clonotype was recorded many times. The chain links TRBV2 to TRBJ2-7; the D is unclear. Germline V gives CDR1 SNHLY, CDR2 FYNNEI. This CDR3 region has 14 residues. V was trimmed by 3 bases and J by 6 bases, leaving 15 bases between them. CDR3: CASSDNTAGTEQYF. The CDR3 DNA reads as TGTGCCAGCAGTGATAACACCGCAGGTACCGAGCAGTACTTC.

This clonotype was detected ten times or more. V and J are TRBV12-3 or TRBV12-4 and TRBJ1-1; the D is unclear. The CDR3 is 14 amino acids. The ends were cut back, 1 base at V and 1 base at J, with 7 bases in the middle. The CDR3 loop reads CASSLGRRNTEAFF. As DNA, the CDR3 is TGTGCCAGCAGTTTAGGCAGGAGGAACACTGAAGCTTTCTTT.

This clonotype occurred a few times. This chain uses TRBV4-1 with TRBJ1-5, with 7 bases aligning to TRBD1. V lost 4 bases to trimming and J lost 5 bases; unmatched junction nucleotides: 8. This CDR3 has 15 amino acids. Germline assignment: CDR1 MGHRA and CDR2 YSYEKL. The DNA for the CDR3 is TGCGCCAGCAGCCCAGAGGGGGCAGGCGATCAGCCCCAGCATTTT. It translates to CASSPEGAGDQPQHF.

This clonotype was recorded at least ten times. This chain uses TRBV27 with TRBJ2-3; 13 bases map to TRBD2. This CDR3 is 16 amino acids long. Germline lookup yields CDR1 MNHEY and CDR2 SMNVEV (reference sequence). V shed 6 bases and J 2 bases; nucleotides not matched to a gene: 5. The CDR3 loop is CASRRTSGGFTDTQYF. CDR3 bases: TGTGCCAGCAGGCGGACTAGCGGGGGTTTCACAGATACGCAGTATTTT.

In its sample, this clonotype was seen a few times. V gene TRBV12-3 or TRBV12-4 combines with J gene TRBJ1-2; D uncertain. There are 13 residues in the CDR3. The V gene lost 2 bases and the J gene lost 0 bases, with 4 bases spanning the gap. DNA of the CDR3: TGTGCCAGCAGTTTATTGACTAACTATGGCTACACCTTC. The encoded protein is CASSLLTNYGYTF.

This clonotype was detected only a few times. J is TRBJ2-3 and V is TRBV28, with D possibly matching TRBD2 (5 bases). Deletions cut 7 bases from V and 4 bases from J, with 15 bases between. There are 14 residues in the CDR3. Looked up from germline, CDR1 is MDHEN and CDR2 is SYDVKM. CDR3 DNA: TGTGCCAGCAATACACTCCGGGAACCAGATACGCAGTATTTT. Translated, it gives CASNTLREPDTQYF.

This clonotype showed up many times. This rearrangement joins TRBV6-2 or TRBV6-3 to TRBJ1-5; D gene unclear. CDR1 is MNHEY and CDR2 is SVGEGT in the germline V gene. Trimming cost V 6 bases and J 2 bases, with 14 bases left between them. The CDR3 sequence is 15 residues long. The CDR3 region has the DNA TGTGCCAGCAGACGCGAGCTGGCGGGCAATCAGCCCCAGCATTTT. Its translation is CASRRELAGNQPQHF.

This clonotype was observed many times. The chain is built from TRBV20-1 and TRBJ2-7; D might be TRBD1 or TRBD2, each matching 5 bases. This CDR3 contains 14 residues. Germline CDR1 is DFQATT and CDR2 is SNEGSKA (reference sequence). Between the trimmed V and J ends, which lost 3 bases and 0 bases, there was a span of 12 bases. Here the CDR3 reads CSARTIRDSYEQYF. The CDR3 DNA is TGCAGTGCTAGGACTATCAGGGACTCCTACGAGCAGTACTTC.

This clonotype was counted ten times or more. V is TRBV29-1 and J is TRBJ2-7, with 7 bases fitting TRBD1. V was clipped by 5 bases and J by 0 bases; unmatched bases: 7. This CDR3 spans 14 amino acids. CDR1 and CDR2 (germline): SQVTM, ANQGSEA. The CDR3 DNA follows: TGCAGCGTTCGTGGTTGGGACAGCTCCTACGAGCAGTACTTC. Its translation is CSVRGWDSSYEQYF.

The sample holds many counts of this clonotype. The chain combines TRBV4-1 with TRBJ1-6; D not resolved. Trimming left V 1 base short and J 6 bases short, with 16 bases between. The CDR3 consists of 17 residues. The germline CDR1 and CDR2 sequences are MGHRA and YSYEKL. The CDR3 DNA sequence: TGCGCCAGCAGCCAAGGCCCACGGGCAGCGAGTAATTCACCCCTCCACTTT. Its protein is CASSQGPRAASNSPLHF.

This clonotype was picked up a small number of times. The chain couples TRBV7-2 to TRBJ2-3; either TRBD1 or TRBD2 may supply D (5 bases each). Germline CDR1 SGHTA, CDR2 FQGNSA. With 4 bases removed from V and 0 bases from J, the gap between germline ends came to 14 bases. This CDR3 has 16 amino acids. CDR3 sequence: CASSSNRDPSTDTQYF. The CDR3, as DNA: TGTGCCAGCAGCTCCAACCGGGACCCTAGCACAGATACGCAGTATTTT.

This clonotype was counted ten times or more. This chain's CDR3 is CASSLEDNLYGYTF. DNA for the CDR3: TGTGCCAGCAGCTTGGAAGACAATCTCTATGGCTACACCTTC. The chain has TRBV5-6 and TRBJ1-2; no clear D. The V end was cut by 0 bases, the J end by 4 bases, with 10 bases between. Per the germline V gene, CDR1 is SGHDT and CDR2 is YYEEEE. This CDR3 spans 14 amino acids.